What follows are 20 T cell receptor beta chains derived from one specimen sequenced in a study of cytomegalovirus exposure and HLA in healthy donors. PCR primers comprised 60 Vbeta and 13 Jbeta primers. Clones were sequenced by immunoSEQ multiplex PCR, and TCRdb holds only the in-frame ones, with some missing. The repertoire holds about 130,000 clones, with 75% as singletons. The sequencing input was PBMCs. The source of these receptors is a woman between 50 and 59 years old in good health and CMV-seronegative.

Comments on this clone: The junction departs from germline at one end; a sequencing error may be responsible. The genes are TRBV7-2 and TRBJ2-1; D perhaps matches TRBD1 (5 bases). This CDR3 contains 13 residues. Germline CDR1 and CDR2: SGHTA and FQGNSA. CDR3 DNA: TGTGCCAGCAGATTAGACAGAAACAATGAGCAGTTCTTC. As protein: CASRLDRNNEQFF.

This clone was counted once. The chain has TRBV28 and TRBJ2-1, with 7 bases lining up with TRBD1. The CDR3 covers 15 residues. The junction had 8 bases not matched to a gene; V was cut back by 4 bases and J by 5 bases. The germline gives CDR1 MDHEN, CDR2 SYDVKM. The DNA for the CDR3 is TGTGCCAGCAGTTCCGGGACAGCTATAAACAATGAGCAGTTCTTC. The encoded protein is CASSSGTAINNEQFF.

The sample holds one count of this clone. The V call is TRBV18, the J call TRBJ2-7; 8 bases fit TRBD1. The CDR3 runs to 16 residues. J lost 3 bases, V lost 5 bases, and 12 bases had no gene match. Germline V lookup: CDR1 KGHSH, CDR2 LQKENI. As DNA, the CDR3 is TGTGCCAGCTCATCAACACGGGGAGACAGGGGCTACGAGCAGTACTTC. It translates to CASSSTRGDRGYEQYF.

Only a few counts were recorded for this clone. One end of the junction varies from germline; a read error may be responsible. The rearrangement links TRBV7-9 to TRBJ2-7, with 11 bases that match TRBD2. The CDR3 sequence is 16 residues long. Germline CDR1 SEHNR, CDR2 FQNEAQ (reference sequence). Here the CDR3 reads CSSSPGGLAVAYEQYF. The CDR3 region has the DNA TGTTCCAGCAGCCCGGGGGGACTAGCGGTTGCCTACGAGCAGTACTTC. Full variable domain (remainder filled in from reference TRBV7-9 and TRBJ2-7): DTGVSQNPRHKITKRGQNVTFRCDPISEHNRLYWYRQTLGQGPEFLTYFQNEAQLEKSRLLSDRFSAERPKGSFSTLEIQRTEQGDSAMYLCSSSPGGLAVAYEQYFGPGTRLTVT.

This chain connects TRBV5-1 to TRBJ2-1; weak D call: TRBD2 (6 bases). Trimming pared 0 bases from V and 9 bases from J, leaving 13 bases between. Germline V gives CDR1 SGHRS, CDR2 YFSETQ. This CDR3 comprises 14 residues. CDR3 bases: TGCGCCAGCAGCTTGGGACTAGGACTCGGTGAGCAGTTCTTC. This codes for CASSLGLGLGEQFF.

This clone turned up a few times. The J gene is TRBJ2-1, the V gene TRBV27, with 9 bases aligning to TRBD2. The CDR3 contains 14 residues. J gave up 7 bases and V 7 bases, and 8 bases lay outside the gene matches. Germline V lookup: CDR1 MNHEY, CDR2 SMNVEV (reference sequence). In nucleotides, the CDR3 is TGTGCCAGCAACCCAAGCGGGAGGCAGAATGAGCAGTTCTTC. The encoded protein is CASNPSGRQNEQFF.

V gene TRBV29-1 combines with J gene TRBJ2-3; 7 bases match TRBD2. The length of the CDR3 is 12 residues. Germline CDR1 SQVTM, CDR2 ANQGSEA. Trimming removed 3 bases from V and 10 bases from J; junction bases left unmatched: 7. The CDR3 reads CSVEGGRNAQYF. The CDR3 bases are TGCAGCGTTGAGGGAGGGAGGAATGCGCAGTATTTT.

On this clone: Likely a read error: the CDR3 ends without its conserved phenylalanine or tryptophan. The J gene is TRBJ1-2, the V gene TRBV5-1; no clear D. Looked up from germline, CDR1 is SGHRS and CDR2 is YFSETQ. The CDR3 length is 13 residues. Trimming removed 1 base from V and 5 bases from J, with 9 bases in between. The CDR3 sequence is CASSLTVSYGYTL. CDR3 nucleotides: TGCGCCAGCAGCTTGACAGTCTCTTATGGCTACACCCTC.

This clone was seen a single time. V is TRBV4-2 and J is TRBJ2-7; no definite D call. The CDR3 runs to 11 residues. The germline V and J ends were trimmed by 1 base and 5 bases, with 3 bases remaining between them. CDR1 and CDR2 (germline): LGHNA, YNFKEQ. CDR3 sequence reads: CASSQGDEQYF. The CDR3 nucleotides read TGTGCCAGCAGCCAAGGCGACGAGCAGTACTTC.

This chain uses TRBV2 with TRBJ2-1; 8 bases fit TRBD2. This CDR3 is 15 amino acids long. Germline V lookup: CDR1 SNHLY, CDR2 FYNNEI. Trimming took 1 base from V and 6 from J; bases not matched to a gene: 5. Here the CDR3 reads CASSEEAGALNEQFF. In DNA form, the CDR3 reads TGTGCCAGCAGTGAAGAAGCGGGAGCACTCAATGAGCAGTTCTTC.

The chain carries TRBV6-1 and TRBJ2-2; no clear D. The CDR3 covers 14 residues. Germline V gene sequence: CDR1 MNHNS, CDR2 SASEGT. Trimming took off 2 bases at V and 1 base at J, with 5 bases between the two ends. CDR3 protein: CASSELLNTGELFF. The CDR3 region has the DNA TGTGCCAGCAGTGAACTCTTGAACACCGGGGAGCTGTTTTTT.

This clone came up once. This sequence joins TRBV29-1 and TRBJ2-3; D is possibly TRBD2 (6 bases). CDR3 length equals 13 residues. The germline V gene encodes CDR1 SQVTM and CDR2 ANQGSEA. V was clipped by 4 bases and J by 3 bases, with 11 bases between them. Written as DNA, the CDR3 is TGCAGCGTTGGGGGGGATGAGACAGATACGCAGTATTTT. It codes for CSVGGDETDTQYF.

Note on this clone: At one end the junction does not follow the germline gene, possibly because of a read error. The chain couples TRBV7-9 to TRBJ2-7; 10 bases fit TRBD1. This CDR3 has 16 residues. Germline-derived CDR1 and CDR2 are SEHNR and FQNEAQ (reference sequence). CDR3 coding DNA: TGTTCCAGCAGCTTTTCGCCCGGGACAGGGGCTTACGAGCAGTACTTC. Residues: CSSSFSPGTGAYEQYF. The whole variable domain, filled in from reference TRBV7-9 and TRBJ2-7, reads DTGVSQNPRHKITKRGQNVTFRCDPISEHNRLYWYRQTLGQGPEFLTYFQNEAQLEKSRLLSDRFSAERPKGSFSTLEIQRTEQGDSAMYLCSSSFSPGTGAYEQYFGPGTRLTVT.

Written as DNA, the CDR3 is TGTGCCAGCAGTCCCGGGACAGGGGCCGGAAACACCATATATTTT. It codes for CASSPGTGAGNTIYF. The V call is TRBV27, the J call TRBJ1-3, with TRBD1 identical over 10 bases. CDR1 is MNHEY, CDR2 SMNVEV, per germline (reference sequence). V shed 5 bases, J shed 4 bases, and the junction held 5 bases outside the gene matches. This CDR3 is built from 15 residues.

This clone was counted a single time. Germline and junction disagree at one end, which may indicate a read error. The genes are TRBV7-9 and TRBJ2-5, with D tentatively TRBD1 (6 bases). There are 15 residues in the CDR3. Looked up from germline, CDR1 is SEHNR and CDR2 is FQNEAQ (reference sequence). The DNA for the CDR3 is TGTTCCAGCAGCTTTTCCCCGGACAGTAAAGAGACCCAGTACTTC. Its translation: CSSSFSPDSKETQYF.

The chain uses TRBV30 and TRBJ1-2; 7 positions match TRBD1. The V segment lost 5 bases and the J segment 0 bases; nucleotides outside the gene matches: 3. This CDR3 contains 13 residues. The germline V gene has CDR1 GTSNPN and CDR2 SVGIG (reference sequence). As DNA, the CDR3 is TGTGCCTGGGGGGACAGTACTAACTATGGCTACACCTTC. Its translation is CAWGDSTNYGYTF.

The chain employs TRBV9 and TRBJ2-7, with D perhaps TRBD1 (6 bases). V lost 0 bases and J lost 0, with 10 bases in between. Germline V gene sequence: CDR1 SGDLS, CDR2 YYNGEE. This CDR3 is built from 15 residues. CDR3 amino acids: CASSVGVRGSYEQYF. The CDR3, as DNA: TGTGCCAGCAGCGTAGGGGTCAGGGGCTCCTACGAGCAGTACTTC.

The V gene is TRBV11-1, the J gene TRBJ2-3; 12 positions match TRBD2. Germline CDR1 SGHAT, CDR2 FQDESV (reference sequence). V lost 3 bases to trimming and J lost 4 bases; unmatched junction nucleotides: 5. The CDR3 spans 16 residues. The CDR3 bases are TGTGCCAGCAGCTTCCTGACTAGCGGGAGTGCAGATACGCAGTATTTT. Its translation is CASSFLTSGSADTQYF.

This chain links TRBV10-3 with TRBJ1-1; a possible D gene is TRBD1 (6 bases). Germline loops: CDR1 ENHRY, CDR2 SYGVKD. The CDR3 extends over 12 amino acids. Trimming removed 6 bases from V and 4 bases from J, with 9 bases in between. In nucleotides, the CDR3 is TGTGCCATCAGAGGGGGTAGCACTGAAGCTTTCTTT. This translates into CAIRGGSTEAFF.

The genes are TRBV27 and TRBJ2-5; no clear D gene. Trimming took 5 bases from V and 2 from J, leaving 3 bases between them. Germline V gene lookup returns CDR1 MNHEY and CDR2 SMNVEV (reference sequence). This CDR3 contains 11 residues. CDR3 DNA: TGTGCCAGCAGTCGTCAAGAGACCCAGTACTTC. Translating it yields CASSRQETQYF.